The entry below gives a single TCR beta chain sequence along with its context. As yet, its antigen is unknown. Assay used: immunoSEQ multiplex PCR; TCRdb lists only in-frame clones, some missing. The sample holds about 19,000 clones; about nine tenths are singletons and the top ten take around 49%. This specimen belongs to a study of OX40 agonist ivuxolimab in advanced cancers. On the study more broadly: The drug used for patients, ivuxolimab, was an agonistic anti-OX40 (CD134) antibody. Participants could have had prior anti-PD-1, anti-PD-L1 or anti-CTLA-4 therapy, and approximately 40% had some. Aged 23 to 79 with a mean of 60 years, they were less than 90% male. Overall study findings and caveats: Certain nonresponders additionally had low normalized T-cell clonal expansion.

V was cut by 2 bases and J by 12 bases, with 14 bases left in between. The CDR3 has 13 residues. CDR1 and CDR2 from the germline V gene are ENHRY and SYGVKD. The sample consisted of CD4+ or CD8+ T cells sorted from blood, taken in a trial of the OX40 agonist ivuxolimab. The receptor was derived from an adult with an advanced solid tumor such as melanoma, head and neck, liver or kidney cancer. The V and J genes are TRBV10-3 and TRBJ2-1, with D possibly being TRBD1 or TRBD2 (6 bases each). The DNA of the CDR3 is TGTGCCATCAGTGAGGGGGGGCCCTTAGCGCAGTTCTTC. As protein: CAISEGGPLAQFF.